This T cell receptor beta chain was documented in a study of cytomegalovirus exposure and HLA in healthy donors. Study-level points and caveats: The study labeled 150 to 200 TCR beta chains cytomegalovirus-associated.

Measured with immunoSEQ multiplex PCR; TCRdb has only the in-frame clones, and not every one. The top ten hold less than 6% of the sample, which has around 50,000 clones, 90% to 95% seen once. The germline V gene encodes CDR1 LNHDA and CDR2 SQIVND (reference sequence). Trimming cost V 3 bases and J 1 base; bases outside gene matches: 0. This CDR3 is 14 amino acids long. About this clone: Its antigen is currently unknown.

The origin of this receptor is a young woman in good health and CMV-seronegative. Sequenced input: PBMCs. The rearrangement uses TRBV19 and TRBJ2-3; TRBD1 matches at 8 bases. CDR3 amino acids: CASSIRGRTDTQYF. The CDR3 DNA reads TGTGCCAGTAGTATCAGGGGGCGCACAGATACGCAGTATTTT. Complete variable domain (other parts from reference TRBV19 and TRBJ2-3): DGGITQSPKYLFRKEGQNVTLSCEQNLNHDAMYWYRQDPGQGLRLIYYSQIVNDFQKGDIAEGYSVSREKKESFPLTVTSAQKNPTAFYLCASSIRGRTDTQYFGPGTRLTVL.